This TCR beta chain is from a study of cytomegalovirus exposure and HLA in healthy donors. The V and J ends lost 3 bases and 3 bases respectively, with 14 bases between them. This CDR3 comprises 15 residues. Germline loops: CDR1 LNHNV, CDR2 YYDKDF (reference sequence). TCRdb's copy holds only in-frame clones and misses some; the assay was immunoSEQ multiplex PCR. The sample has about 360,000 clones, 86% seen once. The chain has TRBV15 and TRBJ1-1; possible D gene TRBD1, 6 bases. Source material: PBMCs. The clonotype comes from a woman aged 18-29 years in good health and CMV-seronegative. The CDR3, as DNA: TGTGCCACCAGCAGCTACCGACAGGACTACACTGAAGCTTTCTTT. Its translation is CATSSYRQDYTEAFF.